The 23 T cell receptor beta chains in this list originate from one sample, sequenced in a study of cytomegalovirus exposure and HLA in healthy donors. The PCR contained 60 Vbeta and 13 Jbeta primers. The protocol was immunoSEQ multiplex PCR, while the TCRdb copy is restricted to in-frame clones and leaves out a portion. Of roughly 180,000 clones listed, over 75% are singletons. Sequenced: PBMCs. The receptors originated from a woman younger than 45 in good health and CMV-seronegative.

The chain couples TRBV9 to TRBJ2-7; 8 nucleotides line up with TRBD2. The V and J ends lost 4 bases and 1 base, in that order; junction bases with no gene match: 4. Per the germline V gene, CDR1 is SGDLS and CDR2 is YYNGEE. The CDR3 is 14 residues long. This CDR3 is CASSNGLASYEQYF. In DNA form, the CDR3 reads TGTGCCAGCAGCAACGGACTAGCTTCCTACGAGCAGTACTTC. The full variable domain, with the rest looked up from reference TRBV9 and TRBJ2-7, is DSGVTQTPKHLITATGQRVTLRCSPRSGDLSVYWYQQSLDQGLQFLIQYYNGEERAKGNILERFSAQQFPDLHSELNLSSLELGDSALYFCASSNGLASYEQYFGPGTRLTVT.

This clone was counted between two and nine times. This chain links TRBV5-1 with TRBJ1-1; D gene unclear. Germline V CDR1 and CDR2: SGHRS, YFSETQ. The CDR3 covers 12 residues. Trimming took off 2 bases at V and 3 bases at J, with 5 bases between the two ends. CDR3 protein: CASSFSDTEAFF. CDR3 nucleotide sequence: TGCGCCAGCAGCTTCTCAGACACTGAAGCTTTCTTT. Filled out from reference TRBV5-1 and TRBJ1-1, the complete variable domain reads KAGVTQTPRYLIKTRGQQVTLSCSPISGHRSVSWYQQTPGQGLQFLFEYFSETQRNKGNFPGRFSGRQFSNSRSEMNVSTLELGDSALYLCASSFSDTEAFFGQGTRLTVV.

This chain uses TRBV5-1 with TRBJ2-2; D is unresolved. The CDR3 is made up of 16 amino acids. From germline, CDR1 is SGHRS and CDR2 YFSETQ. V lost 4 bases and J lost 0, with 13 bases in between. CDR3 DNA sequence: TGCGCCAGCAGCATCGACTCCACCTCGAACACCGGGGAGCTGTTTTTT. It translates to CASSIDSTSNTGELFF.

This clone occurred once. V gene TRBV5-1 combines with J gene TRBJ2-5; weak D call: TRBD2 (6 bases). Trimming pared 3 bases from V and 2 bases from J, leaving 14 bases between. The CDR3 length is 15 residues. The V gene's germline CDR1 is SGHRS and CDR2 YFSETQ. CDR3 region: CASSSNTLAQETQYF. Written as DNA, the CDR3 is TGCGCCAGCAGCTCCAACACACTAGCTCAAGAGACCCAGTACTTC.

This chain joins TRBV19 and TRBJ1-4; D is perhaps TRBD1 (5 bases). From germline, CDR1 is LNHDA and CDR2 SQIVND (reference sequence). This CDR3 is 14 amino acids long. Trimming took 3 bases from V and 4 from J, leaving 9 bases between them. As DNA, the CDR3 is TGTGCCAGTAGTATTATGGGGCTTAATGAAAAACTGTTTTTT. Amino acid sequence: CASSIMGLNEKLFF.

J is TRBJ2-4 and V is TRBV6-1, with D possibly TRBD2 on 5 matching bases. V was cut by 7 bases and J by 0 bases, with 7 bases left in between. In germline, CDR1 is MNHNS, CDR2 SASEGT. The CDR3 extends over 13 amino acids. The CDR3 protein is CASTGIAKNIQYF. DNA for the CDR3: TGTGCCAGCACGGGGATAGCCAAAAACATTCAGTACTTC.

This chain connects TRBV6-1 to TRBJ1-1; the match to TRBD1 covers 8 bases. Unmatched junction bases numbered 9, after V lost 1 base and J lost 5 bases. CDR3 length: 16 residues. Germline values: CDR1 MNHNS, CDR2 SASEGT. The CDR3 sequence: CASSEGQGNGRTEAFF. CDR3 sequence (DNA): TGTGCCAGCAGTGAAGGACAGGGGAATGGGAGGACTGAAGCTTTCTTT.

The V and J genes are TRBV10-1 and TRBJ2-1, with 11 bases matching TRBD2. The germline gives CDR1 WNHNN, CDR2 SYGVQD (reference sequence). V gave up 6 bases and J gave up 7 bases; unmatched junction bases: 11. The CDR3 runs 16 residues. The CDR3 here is CASSPGGTSGLNEQFF. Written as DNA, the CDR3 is TGCGCCAGCAGCCCGGGAGGGACTAGCGGTTTGAATGAGCAGTTCTTC.

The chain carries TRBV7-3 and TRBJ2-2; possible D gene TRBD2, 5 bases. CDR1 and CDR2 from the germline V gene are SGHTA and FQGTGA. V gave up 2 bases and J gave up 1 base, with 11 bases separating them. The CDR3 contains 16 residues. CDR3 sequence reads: CASSLFSGGNTGELFF. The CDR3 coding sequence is TGTGCCAGCAGCTTATTCAGCGGAGGGAACACCGGGGAGCTGTTTTTT.

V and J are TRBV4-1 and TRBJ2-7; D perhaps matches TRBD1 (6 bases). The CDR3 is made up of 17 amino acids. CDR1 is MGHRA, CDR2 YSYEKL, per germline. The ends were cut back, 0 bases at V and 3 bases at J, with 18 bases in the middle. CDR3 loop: CASSQDNRGQRLYEQYF. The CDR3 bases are TGCGCCAGCAGCCAAGATAACCGAGGACAGAGACTCTACGAGCAGTACTTC.

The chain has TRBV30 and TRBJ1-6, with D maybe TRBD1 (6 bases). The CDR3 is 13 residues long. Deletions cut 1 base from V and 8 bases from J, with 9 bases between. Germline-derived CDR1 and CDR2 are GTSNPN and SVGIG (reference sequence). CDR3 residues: CAWSAPGDSPLHF. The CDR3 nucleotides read TGTGCCTGGAGTGCGCCAGGGGATTCACCCCTCCACTTT.

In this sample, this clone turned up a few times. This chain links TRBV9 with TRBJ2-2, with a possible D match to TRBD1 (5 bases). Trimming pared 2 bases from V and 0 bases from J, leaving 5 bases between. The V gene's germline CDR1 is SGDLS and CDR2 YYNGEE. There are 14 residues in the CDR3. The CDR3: CASSVDTNTGELFF. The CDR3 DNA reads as TGTGCCAGCAGCGTGGACACGAACACCGGGGAGCTGTTTTTT.

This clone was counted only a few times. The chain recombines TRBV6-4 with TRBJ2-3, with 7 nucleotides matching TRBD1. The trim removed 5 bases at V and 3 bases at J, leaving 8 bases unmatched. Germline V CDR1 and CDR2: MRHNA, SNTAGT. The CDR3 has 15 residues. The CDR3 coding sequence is TGTGCCAGCAGTCCCCAACAGGGGTCGACAGATACGCAGTATTTT. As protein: CASSPQQGSTDTQYF.

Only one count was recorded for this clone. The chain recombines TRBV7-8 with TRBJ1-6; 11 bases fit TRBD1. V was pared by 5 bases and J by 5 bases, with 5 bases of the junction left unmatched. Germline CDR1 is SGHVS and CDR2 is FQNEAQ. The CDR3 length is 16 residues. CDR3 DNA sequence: TGTGCCAGCAGCCGAGGACAGGGGGCTAATAATTCACCCCTCCACTTT. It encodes CASSRGQGANNSPLHF. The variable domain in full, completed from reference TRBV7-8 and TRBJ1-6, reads GAGVSQSPRYKVAKRGQDVALRCDPISGHVSLFWYQQALGQGPEFLTYFQNEAQLDKSGLPSDRFFAERPEGSVSTLKIQRTQQEDSAVYLCASSRGQGANNSPLHFGNGTRLTVT.

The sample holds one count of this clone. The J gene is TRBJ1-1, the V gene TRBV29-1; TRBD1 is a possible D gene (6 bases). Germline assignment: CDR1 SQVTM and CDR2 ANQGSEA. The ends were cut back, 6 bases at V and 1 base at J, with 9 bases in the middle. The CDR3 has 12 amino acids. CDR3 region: CSVQQGNTEAFF. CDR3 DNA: TGCAGCGTCCAACAGGGGAACACTGAAGCTTTCTTT.

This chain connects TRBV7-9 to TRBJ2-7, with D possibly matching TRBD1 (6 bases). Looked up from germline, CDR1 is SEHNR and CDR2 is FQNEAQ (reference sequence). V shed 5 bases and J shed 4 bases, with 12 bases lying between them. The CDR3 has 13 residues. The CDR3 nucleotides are TGTGCCAGCAGCGACCGGACAGTTTACGAGCAGTACTTC. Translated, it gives CASSDRTVYEQYF. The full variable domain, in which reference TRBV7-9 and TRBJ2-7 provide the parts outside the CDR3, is DTGVSQNPRHKITKRGQNVTFRCDPISEHNRLYWYRQTLGQGPEFLTYFQNEAQLEKSRLLSDRFSAERPKGSFSTLEIQRTEQGDSAMYLCASSDRTVYEQYFGPGTRLTVT.

The CDR3: CASSASGGLGYEQYF. The CDR3, as DNA: TGTGCCAGCAGCGCTAGCGGGGGCCTTGGGTACGAGCAGTACTTC. J is TRBJ2-7 and V is TRBV7-8; 10 nucleotides line up with TRBD2. The trim removed 5 bases at V and 4 bases at J, leaving 8 bases unmatched. Germline V gives CDR1 SGHVS, CDR2 FQNEAQ. The CDR3 runs 15 residues.

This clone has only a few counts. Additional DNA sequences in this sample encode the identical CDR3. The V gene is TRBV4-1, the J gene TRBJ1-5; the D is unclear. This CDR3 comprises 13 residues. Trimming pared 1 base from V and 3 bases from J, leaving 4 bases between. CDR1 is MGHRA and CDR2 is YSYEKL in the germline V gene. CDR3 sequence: CASSQAVNQPQHF. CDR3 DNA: TGCGCCAGCAGCCAAGCAGTCAATCAGCCCCAGCATTTT.

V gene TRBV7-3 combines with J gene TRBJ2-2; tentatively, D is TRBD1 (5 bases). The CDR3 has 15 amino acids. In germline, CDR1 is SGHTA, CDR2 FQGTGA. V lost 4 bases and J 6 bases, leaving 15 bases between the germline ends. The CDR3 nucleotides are TGTGCCAGCAGCTCTACTACAGGCCGTTCCGGGGAGCTGTTTTTT. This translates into CASSSTTGRSGELFF.

In nucleotides, the CDR3 is TGCGCCAGCAGCTTGGATACCTCCCAGAGGAACATTCAGTACTTC. Translation gives CASSLDTSQRNIQYF. The rearrangement joins TRBV5-1 to TRBJ2-4; D gene uncertain. This CDR3 spans 15 amino acids. In germline, CDR1 is SGHRS, CDR2 YFSETQ. Deletions cut 0 bases from V and 7 bases from J, with 14 bases between.

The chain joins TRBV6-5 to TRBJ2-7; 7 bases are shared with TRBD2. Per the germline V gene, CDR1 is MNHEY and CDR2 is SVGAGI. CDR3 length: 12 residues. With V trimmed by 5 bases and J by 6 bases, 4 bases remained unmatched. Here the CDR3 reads CASSVWGGEQYF. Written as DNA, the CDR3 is TGTGCCAGCAGTGTTTGGGGGGGCGAGCAGTACTTC.

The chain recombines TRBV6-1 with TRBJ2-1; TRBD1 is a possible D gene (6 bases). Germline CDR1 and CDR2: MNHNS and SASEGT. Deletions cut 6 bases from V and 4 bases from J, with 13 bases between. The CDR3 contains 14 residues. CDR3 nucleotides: TGTGCCAGCAGGTGGGTGGGGGCTTACAATGAGCAGTTCTTC. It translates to CASRWVGAYNEQFF.

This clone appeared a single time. The CDR3 region has the DNA TGTGCCAGCAGCTTAGAGGACAGGGGAGGCACAGATACGCAGTATTTT. This encodes CASSLEDRGGTDTQYF. This sequence joins TRBV7-3 and TRBJ2-3; 9 positions match TRBD1. Trimming took 2 bases from V and 1 from J; bases not matched to a gene: 4. The CDR3 runs 16 residues. Germline loops: CDR1 SGHTA, CDR2 FQGTGA.